Reported below is one T cell receptor (beta chain). What it recognizes is unknown. This specimen comes from a study of cytomegalovirus exposure and HLA in healthy donors. The study, taken as a whole, reports: In vitro testing confirmed a few CMV-associated chains as specific for CMV antigens.

Primers for the PCR totalled 60 Vbeta and 13 Jbeta. TCRdb's copy holds only in-frame clones and misses some; the assay was immunoSEQ multiplex PCR. The table records tens of thousands of clones, 70% to 80% of them present only once. In germline, CDR1 is LNHNV, CDR2 YYDKDF (reference sequence). With 0 bases removed from V and 4 bases from J, the gap between germline ends came to 12 bases. This CDR3 comprises 15 residues. V gene TRBV15 combines with J gene TRBJ1-2; D might be TRBD1 (5 bases). This receptor was identified in a woman in her forties or fifties in good health and CMV-seropositive. Sequencing was done on a sample of PBMCs. The CDR3 nucleotides are TGTGCCACCAGCAGAGATGGTCGGGGACTCTATGGCTACACCTTC. It encodes CATSRDGRGLYGYTF.